What follows describes a single TCR beta chain. V gave up 2 bases and J gave up 3 bases; unmatched junction bases: 9. The CDR3 is 16 residues long. The germline V gene has CDR1 MNHEY and CDR2 SVGAGI. The primer mix had 60 Vbeta and 13 Jbeta primers. Generated by immunoSEQ multiplex PCR, the TCRdb table keeps only in-frame clones and is missing some. The sample lists under 150,000 clones, approximately 80% occurring once. This sample was included in a study of cytomegalovirus exposure and HLA in healthy donors. The sequence came from a man between 18 and 29 years old in good health and CMV-seronegative. Sequenced: PBMCs. The chain combines TRBV6-5 with TRBJ2-7, with 8 bases aligning to TRBD1. CDR3 coding DNA: TGTGCCAGCAGTTACGACCCACACGGACAGGGCTACGAGCAGTACTTC. Translating it yields CASSYDPHGQGYEQYF.